The rows below give T cell receptor beta chains drawn from one sample of a study of shared clonotypes between healthy human individuals. Assay used: immunoSEQ multiplex PCR; TCRdb lists only in-frame clones, some missing. This table has around 700,000 clones, about 91% appearing once. Sequenced input: naive CD8+ T cells sorted from blood. These receptor sequences come from a man aged 25 to 45 in good health. Both conserved end residues are part of each CDR3. A D gene is named only where the DNA matches it firmly. Where a row states a size, it is once, few, many or the class of an expanded clone; other rows omit it.

CDR3aa | CDR3nt | abundance | j_gene | v_gene | d_gene
CASSFSGANTGELFF | TGTGCCAGCAGTTTTAGCGGAGCTAACACCGGGGAGCTGTTTTTT | NA | TRBJ2-2 | TRBV2 | NA
CASSLTGGTEAFF | TGTGCCAGCAGCTTGACAGGGGGCACTGAAGCTTTCTTT | NA | TRBJ1-1 | TRBV7-3 | TRBD1
CASSGTGSDEQYF | TGTGCCAGCAGCGGGACAGGGTCGGACGAGCAGTACTTC | NA | TRBJ2-7 | TRBV7-6 | TRBD1
CASSPGGAGYGYTF | TGTGCCAGCAGCCCAGGGGGCGCTGGCTATGGCTACACCTTC | NA | TRBJ1-2 | TRBV7-2 | TRBD1
CASSLDRVAINEQFF | TGTGCCAGCAGCTTAGACAGGGTAGCGATAAATGAGCAGTTCTTC | NA | TRBJ2-1 | TRBV11-2 | NA
CASSQGASGLEQYF | TGTGCCAGCAGCCAAGGGGCTAGCGGTCTCGAGCAGTACTTC | few | TRBJ2-7 | TRBV14 | TRBD2
CASSLALAGVVSSPDTQYF | TGCGCCAGCAGCTTGGCTCTAGCGGGCGTCGTTTCGTCCCCCGATACGCAGTATTTT | NA | TRBJ2-3 | TRBV5-1 | TRBD2
CASSSNSSYEQYF | TGTGCCAGCAGCTCCAATAGCTCCTACGAGCAGTACTTC | NA | TRBJ2-7 | TRBV11-2 | NA
CASSLVGGDEQYF | TGTGCCAGCTCACTAGTTGGGGGAGACGAGCAGTACTTC | NA | TRBJ2-7 | TRBV18 | NA
CASSEARTGLNYEQYF | TGTGCCAGCAGTGAAGCGAGGACAGGACTTAACTACGAGCAGTACTTC | once | TRBJ2-7 | TRBV6-1 | TRBD1
CASSLVGTGDSDTQYF | TGTGCCAGCAGCTTAGTAGGGACAGGAGATTCAGATACGCAGTATTTT | NA | TRBJ2-3 | TRBV7-9 | TRBD1
CASSYTSGEETQYF | TGTGCCAGCAGTTACACTAGCGGCGAAGAGACCCAGTACTTC | NA | TRBJ2-5 | TRBV6-5 | TRBD2
CASSLELADNEQFF | TGTGCCAGCAGCTTAGAATTAGCGGACAATGAGCAGTTCTTC | NA | TRBJ2-1 | TRBV7-8 | NA
CASRETGDSNQPQHF | TGTGCCAGCAGGGAAACAGGTGATAGCAATCAGCCCCAGCATTTT | NA | TRBJ1-5 | TRBV7-9 | NA
CASSLGPSGYSNSYEQYF | TGTGCCAGCAGCTTAGGCCCTAGCGGGTACTCCAACTCCTACGAGCAGTACTTC | once | TRBJ2-7 | TRBV7-9 | TRBD2
CASSERGNYEQYF | TGTGCCAGCAGCGAACGGGGCAACTACGAGCAGTACTTC | NA | TRBJ2-7 | TRBV11-3 | NA
CASRGSLAEQETQYF | TGTGCCAGTAGAGGGAGTCTAGCGGAACAAGAGACCCAGTACTTC | NA | TRBJ2-5 | TRBV19 | TRBD2
CASSAGLAGTRGYNEQFF | TGTGCCAGCAGCGCAGGACTAGCGGGAACTCGTGGGTACAATGAGCAGTTCTTC | NA | TRBJ2-1 | TRBV9 | TRBD2
CASSFAVSGNTIYF | TGTGCCAGCAGCTTTGCGGTCTCTGGAAACACCATATATTTT | NA | TRBJ1-3 | TRBV5-5 | NA
CASSVSGGGTEAFF | TGTGCCAGCAGCGTCTCAGGGGGAGGCACTGAAGCTTTCTTT | NA | TRBJ1-1 | TRBV7-9 | TRBD1
CASRNQRERSYEQYF | TGTGCCAGCAGGAATCAGAGGGAGCGCTCCTACGAGCAGTACTTC | NA | TRBJ2-7 | TRBV5-4 | NA
CASSLAARDEQYF | TGTGCCAGCAGCTTAGCGGCGCGGGACGAGCAGTACTTC | once | TRBJ2-7 | TRBV7-8 | NA
CASSFRLADISGANVLTF | TGTGCCAGTAGTTTCCGACTAGCGGATATCTCAGGGGCCAACGTCCTGACTTTC | NA | TRBJ2-6 | TRBV19 | TRBD2
CASRGTGELFF | TGTGCCAGCAGGGGTACCGGGGAGCTGTTTTTT | NA | TRBJ2-2 | TRBV27 | NA
CSVPEGGGESDTQYF | TGCAGCGTCCCCGAAGGAGGGGGTGAGTCGGATACGCAGTATTTT | NA | TRBJ2-3 | TRBV29-1 | NA
CASSGFWAYGYTF | TGTGCCAGCAGTGGATTTTGGGCCTATGGCTACACCTTC | once | TRBJ1-2 | TRBV6-1 | NA
CASSYEGNEQFF | TGTGCCAGCAGTTATGAAGGGAATGAGCAGTTCTTC | NA | TRBJ2-1 | TRBV6-5 | NA
CASSLSLIEKLFF | TGTGCCAGCAGCTTATCACTGATTGAAAAACTGTTTTTT | once | TRBJ1-4 | TRBV7-2 | NA
CASSPGTYNEQFF | TGTGCCAGCAGCCCCGGGACTTACAATGAGCAGTTCTTC | NA | TRBJ2-1 | TRBV7-6 | NA
CASSFNFPLAGAYSYEQYF | TGTGCCAGCAGTTTTAACTTCCCTTTAGCGGGAGCTTACTCCTACGAGCAGTACTTC | NA | TRBJ2-7 | TRBV27 | TRBD2
CASWLEQNTEAFF | TGTGCCAGCTGGCTGGAACAGAACACTGAAGCTTTCTTT | NA | TRBJ1-1 | TRBV28 | NA
CASRTREHYEQYF | TGTGCCAGCAGGACCCGGGAACACTACGAGCAGTACTTC | NA | TRBJ2-7 | TRBV5-4 | NA
CASMKGDTDTQYF | TGTGCCAGCATGAAGGGGGACACAGATACGCAGTATTTT | few | TRBJ2-3 | TRBV6-7 | NA
CASRDSGGQGAGTEAFF | TGTGCCAGCAGGGATTCCGGGGGACAGGGGGCGGGCACTGAAGCTTTCTTT | many | TRBJ1-1 | TRBV7-9 | TRBD1